Shown below are 22 T cell receptor beta chains from a single sample sequenced in a study of human T cells and chemical hapten exposure. MiXCR, run by TCRdb on the RACE reads, gives a single entry per CDR3 protein. The repertoire has some 52,000 distinct CDR3 sequences, about 11% of them found once; the top ten carry approximately 1.8%. Time point reported: patch test 1, 2 weeks after DPC sensitization. Treatment indicated: therapeutic diphenylcyclopropenone sensitization with weekly scalp DPC. Sequencing started from total RNA isolated from unfractionated whole blood. Specimen: whole blood, collected in connection with sensitization to the hapten diphenylcyclopropenone (DPC). Receptor source: a woman aged 40 to 55 with alopecia areata. Some clones in this sample may be carry-over from other donors' samples.

This clonotype was seen more than once but under ten times. The V call is TRBV24-1, the J call TRBJ1-5, with D unclear. The CDR3 totals 14 residues. V was trimmed by 5 bases and J by 4 bases, leaving 11 bases between them. Germline V gene sequence: CDR1 KGHDR, CDR2 SFDVKD. The CDR3 region has the DNA TGTGCCACCAGTGCTACTGACGTTAATCAGCCCCAGCATTTT. Translation: CATSATDVNQPQHF.

V gene TRBV6-6 combines with J gene TRBJ1-6; 9 positions match TRBD1. The germline V gene encodes CDR1 MNHNY and CDR2 SVGAGI (reference sequence). The CDR3 extends over 14 amino acids. The junction had 5 bases not matched to a gene; V was cut back by 7 bases and J by 7 bases. CDR3 amino acids: CASNLGQGNSPLHF. The CDR3 DNA follows: TGTGCCAGCAACTTGGGACAGGGCAATTCACCCCTCCACTTT.

This clonotype has just a few counts. The V gene is TRBV30, the J gene TRBJ2-7, with TRBD2 matching over 10 bases. V dropped 3 bases and J dropped 0; count of bases not matched to a gene: 11. The CDR3 is 17 amino acids. Germline V lookup: CDR1 GTSNPN, CDR2 SVGIG (reference sequence). Here the CDR3 DNA reads TGTGCCTGGAGCCCTATGAGCGGGGGGGATTACTCCTACGAGCAGTACTTC. The encoded protein is CAWSPMSGGDYSYEQYF.

The V call is TRBV23-1, the J call TRBJ2-5, with 10 nucleotides matching TRBD2. TRBV23-1 is placed among ORFs of uncertain function. This CDR3 is 18 amino acids long. The trim removed 3 bases at V and 5 bases at J, leaving 15 bases unmatched. The CDR3 region is CASSQGWLAGVLLETQYF. The CDR3 DNA reads as TGCGCCAGCAGTCAGGGCTGGCTAGCGGGGGTACTCCTGGAGACCCAGTACTTC.

The rearrangement joins TRBV14 to TRBJ2-7; 7 bases match TRBD2. The V gene end was trimmed by 0 bases and the J gene end by 3 bases; junction bases not matched to a gene: 11. Looked up from germline, CDR1 is SGHDN and CDR2 is FVKESK. CDR3 size: 17 residues. CDR3 nucleotide sequence: TGTGCCAGCAGCCAAGATCCCAGTGGGAGGGCCTTCTACGAGCAGTACTTC. The encoded protein is CASSQDPSGRAFYEQYF. Full variable domain (missing parts from reference TRBV14 and TRBJ2-7): EAGVTQFPSHSVIEKGQTVTLRCDPISGHDNLYWYRRVMGKEIKFLLHFVKESKQDESGMPNNRFLAERTGGTYSTLKVQPAELEDSGVYFCASSQDPSGRAFYEQYFGPGTRLTVT.

This clonotype has more than one count but fewer than ten. V gene TRBV29-1 combines with J gene TRBJ1-1, with 9 bases matching TRBD1. The CDR3 length is 12 residues. The V segment lost 7 bases and the J segment 6 bases; nucleotides outside the gene matches: 6. Germline CDR1 is SQVTM and CDR2 is ANQGSEA. The DNA of the CDR3 is TGCAGCGGAGGACAGGGGATTTCTGAAGCTTTCTTT. Translation gives CSGGQGISEAFF.

This rearrangement joins TRBV5-5 to TRBJ1-1; no clear D gene. This CDR3 is built from 14 residues. Germline V gives CDR1 SGHKS, CDR2 YYEKEE (reference sequence). The V end lost 1 base, the J end lost 3 bases, and 10 bases lay between the germline ends. CDR3 bases: TGTGCCAGCAGCTTGTACTCCGGGGACACTGAAGCTTTCTTT. Translated: CASSLYSGDTEAFF.

This clonotype was picked up many times. The chain links TRBV15 to TRBJ1-5; 7 positions match TRBD1. J lost 2 bases, V lost 5 bases, and 6 bases had no gene match. Germline loops: CDR1 LNHNV, CDR2 YYDKDF (reference sequence). CDR3 length: 15 amino acids. CDR3 nucleotide sequence: TGTGCCACCAGCCAGGGACAGACGCGCAATCAGCCCCAGCATTTT. This codes for CATSQGQTRNQPQHF.

The chain recombines TRBV19 with TRBJ1-1; no clear D gene. CDR1 is LNHDA, CDR2 SQIVND, per germline (reference sequence). V lost 6 bases, J lost 5 bases, and 10 bases lay in between. The CDR3 length is 12 residues. The chain's CDR3 is CASRDFGTEAFF. CDR3 in DNA: TGTGCCAGTAGGGACTTCGGGACTGAAGCTTTCTTT.

There are many counts of this clonotype. Here the CDR3 DNA reads TGTGCCAGCAGCTTAGGGTTCAGCTCCTACGAGCAGTACTTC. Encoded protein: CASSLGFSSYEQYF. The chain couples TRBV11-2 to TRBJ2-7; D uncertain. The CDR3 spans 14 residues. V lost 1 base and J lost 0, with 7 bases in between. CDR1 SGHAT and CDR2 FQNNGV come from the germline V gene.

This clonotype was picked up many times. The V gene is TRBV7-9, the J gene TRBJ1-1; TRBD1 is a possible D gene (5 bases). Trimming took 2 bases from V and 5 from J, leaving 9 bases between them. The CDR3 contains 13 residues. Germline CDR1 reads SEHNR; CDR2 reads FQNEAQ (reference sequence). The CDR3 spells CASSLLGETEAFF. The DNA for the CDR3 is TGTGCCAGCAGCTTACTGGGGGAAACTGAAGCTTTCTTT. Full variable domain (rest looked up from reference TRBV7-9 and TRBJ1-1): DTGVSQNPRHKITKRGQNVTFRCDPISEHNRLYWYRQTLGQGPEFLTYFQNEAQLEKSRLLSDRFSAERPKGSFSTLEIQRTEQGDSAMYLCASSLLGETEAFFGQGTRLTVV.

There are a few counts of this clonotype. The chain recombines TRBV12-3 or TRBV12-4 with TRBJ1-3; unclear D gene. There are 16 residues in the CDR3. Between the trimmed V and J ends, which lost 6 bases and 0 bases, there was a span of 15 bases. The CDR3 here is CASRGGIRDSGNTIYF. The CDR3 DNA sequence: TGTGCCAGCAGGGGCGGGATTCGGGACTCTGGAAACACCATATATTTT.

V and J are TRBV20-1 and TRBJ2-7; tentatively, D is TRBD2 (6 bases). This CDR3 is 15 amino acids long. Trimming took off 6 bases at V and 0 bases at J, with 18 bases between the two ends. Per the germline V gene, CDR1 is DFQATT and CDR2 is SNEGSKA (reference sequence). The CDR3 loop reads CSAEELEGPSYEQYF. The CDR3 region has the DNA TGCAGTGCGGAAGAACTGGAGGGGCCCTCCTACGAGCAGTACTTC.

This clonotype was found many times. The J gene is TRBJ2-7, the V gene TRBV28; no firm D call. Germline CDR1 is MDHEN and CDR2 is SYDVKM. CDR3 length equals 14 residues. The ends were cut back, 7 bases at V and 6 bases at J, with 19 bases in the middle. The CDR3 sequence is CASKPPLGRIEQYF. CDR3 nucleotide sequence: TGTGCCAGCAAACCCCCTTTGGGAAGGATCGAGCAGTACTTC.

V usage is TRBV28 and J usage is TRBJ2-1, with 9 positions matching TRBD1. With 6 bases clipped from V and 9 bases from J, the junction kept 15 bases outside the gene matches. The germline CDR1 and CDR2 sequences are MDHEN and SYDVKM. This CDR3 comprises 16 residues. The chain's CDR3 is CASRPPYRGRPGEQFF. CDR3 sequence (DNA): TGTGCCAGCAGGCCACCCTACAGGGGGCGCCCCGGTGAGCAGTTCTTC.

This clonotype was seen a few times. J is TRBJ2-7 and V is TRBV20-1; D possibly uses TRBD1 or TRBD2 (5 bases each). Germline-derived CDR1 and CDR2 are DFQATT and SNEGSKA (reference sequence). The CDR3 spans 14 residues. Trimming removed 6 bases from V and 2 bases from J, with 17 bases in between. The CDR3 loop reads CSAESQRDPYEQYF. DNA for the CDR3: TGCAGTGCAGAGTCACAACGGGACCCCTACGAGCAGTACTTC.

This clonotype was seen at least ten times. CDR3 nucleotides: TGTGCCAGCAGCTTAGAGAACGGCCGATCCTACGAGCAGTACTTC. Translated, it gives CASSLENGRSYEQYF. V gene TRBV7-6 combines with J gene TRBJ2-7; D gene ambiguous. V lost 1 base and J lost 1, with 11 bases in between. Looked up from germline, CDR1 is SGHVS and CDR2 is FNYEAQ. The CDR3 covers 15 residues.

This chain links TRBV7-6 with TRBJ1-4, with D perhaps TRBD1 (6 bases). There are 14 residues in the CDR3. V was cut by 4 bases and J by 3 bases, with 9 bases left in between. Germline CDR1 is SGHVS and CDR2 is FNYEAQ. The CDR3 loop is CASSSRTANEKLFF. For the CDR3, the DNA is TGTGCCAGCAGCTCGAGGACAGCTAATGAAAAACTGTTTTTT.

The sample holds a few counts of this clonotype. This chain connects TRBV28 to TRBJ1-2; TRBD1 matches at 8 bases. Per germline, CDR1 MDHEN and CDR2 SYDVKM. The CDR3 consists of 14 residues. V lost 5 bases to trimming and J lost 6 bases; unmatched junction nucleotides: 8. The CDR3 bases are TGTGCCAGCAGTCTTGGACAGGGAAGCCATGGCTACACCTTC. Its translation: CASSLGQGSHGYTF.

This clonotype has at least ten counts. The chain uses TRBV7-6 and TRBJ1-1; 9 bases are a match to TRBD1. Germline loops: CDR1 SGHVS, CDR2 FNYEAQ. V lost 3 bases and J lost 1; bases outside the gene matches: 3. CDR3 size: 15 residues. The CDR3 region is CASSLDRGRNTEAFF. As DNA, the CDR3 is TGTGCCAGCAGCTTGGACAGGGGAAGGAACACTGAAGCTTTCTTT.

This clonotype showed up just a few times. This chain links TRBV20-1 with TRBJ1-5; D possibly corresponds to TRBD1 (6 bases). The V gene's germline CDR1 is DFQATT and CDR2 SNEGSKA (reference sequence). The CDR3 length is 14 residues. Trimming stripped 0 bases from V and 3 bases from J, with 9 bases between. The CDR3 DNA follows: TGCAGTGCTAGAGAAGGGACAAACAATCAGCCCCAGCATTTT. It is translated as CSAREGTNNQPQHF.

V gene TRBV7-9 combines with J gene TRBJ2-7; no clear D gene. With 1 base removed from V and 3 bases from J, the gap between germline ends came to 7 bases. This CDR3 is 13 amino acids long. In germline, CDR1 is SEHNR, CDR2 FQNEAQ (reference sequence). CDR3 sequence: CASSLDGVYEQYV. Written as DNA, the CDR3 is TGTGCCAGCAGCTTAGATGGGGTCTACGAGCAGTACGTC.